This entry lists 25 T cell receptor beta chains sequenced from one sample in a study of T cell responses to AZD1222 COVID-19 vaccine (dated by TCRdb to the early 2020s). Libraries were prepared through the immunoSEQ multiplex PCR assay. Here the immuneACCESS table is served through TCRdb, limited to in-frame sequences with V and J called. Missing clones are a known gap in these copies; in checked studies unresolved V genes cover under half, and the rest lacks a known reason. The sample table holds 95,000 to 130,000 clones, of which approximately 83% were seen once. Approximately 4% of the sample is in the top ten clones. Interpreted using the paper, the time point label stands for: baseline before first vaccination. The sample's treatment or condition label is to be understood as: meningococcal conjugate vaccine given as trial control. Sequencing used peripheral blood, obtained on day 0 of MenACWY control vaccination. The receptors stem from an adult in good health.

The rearrangement links TRBV18 to TRBJ2-6; a weak D match, TRBD1 (6 bases). CDR1 is KGHSH, CDR2 LQKENI, per germline. V was clipped by 2 bases and J by 2 bases, with 16 bases between them. CDR3 size: 18 residues. CDR3 DNA: TGTGCCAGCTCACCAACAGGGCCTAGTCCCGCTGGGGCCAACGTCCTGACTTTC. Amino acids: CASSPTGPSPAGANVLTF.

The chain links TRBV28 to TRBJ1-1; D gene unclear. V was pared by 2 bases and J by 0 bases, with 7 bases between. Germline V gives CDR1 MDHEN, CDR2 SYDVKM. This CDR3 contains 14 residues. The chain's CDR3 is CASSLRKLNTEAFF. The CDR3 DNA sequence: TGTGCCAGCAGTTTAAGGAAGCTGAACACTGAAGCTTTCTTT.

This chain uses TRBV6-2 or TRBV6-3 with TRBJ1-5, with TRBD1 matching 7 bases. The germline CDR1 and CDR2 sequences are MNHEY and SVGEGT. The CDR3 length is 18 residues. The junction had 8 bases not matched to a gene; V was cut back by 0 bases and J by 0 bases. CDR3 in amino acids: CASSYSPPGQNSNQPQHF. CDR3 nucleotide sequence: TGTGCCAGCAGTTACTCGCCTCCGGGACAGAATAGCAATCAGCCCCAGCATTTT.

This clone was recorded only once. The chain recombines TRBV5-8 with TRBJ2-2, with TRBD1 matching 9 bases. Germline CDR1 SGHTS, CDR2 YDEGEE. This CDR3 spans 16 amino acids. J lost 5 bases, V lost 5 bases, and 10 bases had no gene match. CDR3 DNA: TGTGCCAGCAGTTTCAATCCCGGGACAGGGACCGGGGAGCTGTTTTTT. Translation gives CASSFNPGTGTGELFF.

This chain uses TRBV7-2 with TRBJ2-3; 14 positions match TRBD2. Germline loops: CDR1 SGHTA, CDR2 FQGNSA. V was clipped by 5 bases and J by 4 bases; unmatched bases: 5. The CDR3 is 16 amino acids. CDR3 nucleotide sequence: TGTGCCAGCAGCAAACGACTAGCGGGGGGGCCAGATACGCAGTATTTT. Translation: CASSKRLAGGPDTQYF.

This chain uses TRBV6-6 with TRBJ1-3; D possibly corresponds to TRBD1 (5 bases). The germline gives CDR1 MNHNY, CDR2 SVGAGI (reference sequence). V was shortened by 7 bases and J by 0 bases, with 16 bases between the two germline ends. The CDR3 length is 16 residues. This CDR3 is CASTTAAGLSGNTIYF. Written as DNA, the CDR3 is TGTGCCAGCACTACCGCCGCGGGACTCTCTGGAAACACCATATATTTT.

The chain combines TRBV30 with TRBJ1-3; D is unclear. Trimming removed 3 bases from V and 0 bases from J, with 9 bases in between. CDR3 length: 14 residues. The germline V gene encodes CDR1 GTSNPN and CDR2 SVGIG (reference sequence). The CDR3 bases are TGTGCCTGGAGGCCCACTGCCTCTGGAAACACCATATATTTT. Translated: CAWRPTASGNTIYF.

This rearrangement joins TRBV9 to TRBJ1-4; 7 nucleotides agree with TRBD1. CDR3 size: 16 residues. V dropped 4 bases and J dropped 0; count of bases not matched to a gene: 6. Per germline, CDR1 SGDLS and CDR2 YYNGEE. The CDR3 DNA reads as TGTGCCAGCAGCCCCCGGGACAGCTCAACTAATGAAAAACTGTTTTTT. Protein product: CASSPRDSSTNEKLFF.

V gene TRBV11-1 combines with J gene TRBJ2-1, with D perhaps TRBD2 (5 bases). Germline assignment: CDR1 SGHAT and CDR2 FQDESV (reference sequence). CDR3 length: 16 residues. Trimming removed 4 bases from V and 3 bases from J, with 16 bases in between. Here the CDR3 reads CASSSSWTGIYNEQFF. The CDR3 DNA follows: TGTGCCAGCAGCTCCTCCTGGACGGGAATCTACAATGAGCAGTTCTTC.

This clone has just a few counts. The rearrangement uses TRBV28 and TRBJ2-7; 7 nucleotides agree with TRBD2. Trimming removed 6 bases from V and 0 bases from J; junction bases left unmatched: 8. The CDR3 spans 15 residues. The V gene's germline CDR1 is MDHEN and CDR2 SYDVKM. DNA of the CDR3: TGTGCCAGCAGCCCAAGCGGGGCCAGCTCCTACGAGCAGTACTTC. Translation: CASSPSGASSYEQYF.

This clone is a singleton in its sample. The chain links TRBV13 to TRBJ1-1, with a possible D match to TRBD1 (5 bases). The CDR3 totals 15 residues. V was pared by 3 bases and J by 0 bases, with 11 bases between. Germline-derived CDR1 and CDR2 are PRHDT and FYEKMQ (reference sequence). The CDR3, as DNA: TGTGCCAGCAGCTTGGGGCGATTCTTGAACACTGAAGCTTTCTTT. The encoded protein is CASSLGRFLNTEAFF.

The rearrangement links TRBV30 to TRBJ2-2; weak D call: TRBD1 (5 bases). V lost 4 bases and J lost 2, with 11 bases in between. The germline V gene has CDR1 GTSNPN and CDR2 SVGIG (reference sequence). The CDR3 runs to 14 residues. The CDR3, as DNA: TGTGCCTGGACTTGGGGCGTAAACACCGGGGAGCTGTTTTTT. It translates to CAWTWGVNTGELFF.

The V and J genes are TRBV6-2 or TRBV6-3 and TRBJ2-2; TRBD2 aligns across 11 bases. The germline CDR1 and CDR2 sequences are MNHEY and SVGEGT. The CDR3 is 16 amino acids. Germline trimming cut 5 bases from V and 13 bases from J; bases unmatched to any gene: 15. The CDR3 bases are TGTGCCAGCAGTGCCCTAGCGGGGGGAATCTCTACGTGGCTGTTTTTT. This gives the protein CASSALAGGISTWLFF.

The chain employs TRBV4-3 and TRBJ2-7; possible D gene TRBD1, 6 bases. Deletions cut 4 bases from V and 0 bases from J, with 10 bases between. This CDR3 region has 14 residues. The germline gives CDR1 LGHNA, CDR2 YSLEER. In nucleotides, the CDR3 is TGCGCCAGCAGCCCGCGGACAGTCTCCTACGAGCAGTACTTC. Translating it yields CASSPRTVSYEQYF.

The chain couples TRBV10-1 to TRBJ1-5, with 10 bases identical to TRBD1. The CDR3 extends over 19 amino acids. Trimming removed 7 bases from V and 1 base from J; junction bases left unmatched: 16. Germline CDR1 reads WNHNN; CDR2 reads SYGVQD (reference sequence). This CDR3 reads CASILGGDRGLGSNQPQHF. The CDR3 bases are TGCGCCAGCATTCTAGGAGGAGACAGGGGGCTTGGGAGCAATCAGCCCCAGCATTTT.

The rearrangement joins TRBV6-2 or TRBV6-3 to TRBJ1-2; D gene unclear. Germline lookup yields CDR1 MNHEY and CDR2 SVGEGT. This CDR3 region has 12 residues. V was shortened by 1 base and J by 6 bases, with 6 bases between the two germline ends. For the CDR3, the DNA is TGTGCCAGCAGTTACTTTCTGGATGGCTACACCTTC. Protein: CASSYFLDGYTF.

This chain links TRBV7-2 with TRBJ1-1, with a tentative D call TRBD1 (6 bases). The CDR3 spans 14 residues. Trimming removed 5 bases at V and 8 bases at J, with 18 bases between. Germline V gives CDR1 SGHTA, CDR2 FQGNSA. The CDR3 region has the DNA TGTGCCAGCAGCCCCTTGACAGGACGCTCCGAAGCTTTCTTT. Protein sequence: CASSPLTGRSEAFF.

This chain joins TRBV7-2 and TRBJ1-4; 8 nucleotides line up with TRBD1. The germline V gene has CDR1 SGHTA and CDR2 FQGNSA. Trimming took 1 base from V and 8 from J; bases not matched to a gene: 0. The CDR3 is made up of 13 amino acids. CDR3 residues: CASSLDRGEKLFF. CDR3 DNA sequence: TGTGCCAGCAGCTTAGACAGGGGGGAAAAACTGTTTTTT.

The rearrangement uses TRBV12-3 or TRBV12-4 and TRBJ2-1; D is unclear. V shed 10 bases and J shed 4 bases, with 14 bases lying between them. The length of the CDR3 is 13 residues. CDR3 amino acids: CAILSDGYNEQFF. CDR3 bases: TGTGCCATTCTTTCAGACGGATACAATGAGCAGTTCTTC.

This clone has a single count. V usage is TRBV5-4 and J usage is TRBJ2-5; 8 bases map to TRBD2. V trimming: 0 bases; J trimming: 5 bases; junction bases outside the gene matches: 6. Germline assignment: CDR1 SGHNT and CDR2 YYREEE (reference sequence). This CDR3 has 15 residues. The CDR3: CASSLGVSGAETQYF. The CDR3 bases are TGTGCCAGCAGCTTGGGAGTTAGCGGGGCCGAGACCCAGTACTTC.

This clone was observed once. The J gene is TRBJ1-4, the V gene TRBV7-8; possible D gene TRBD1, 5 bases. The CDR3 runs 16 residues. The V gene's germline CDR1 is SGHVS and CDR2 FQNEAQ. V gave up 4 bases and J gave up 4 bases, with 16 bases separating them. For the CDR3, the DNA is TGTGCCAGCAGCTCTCAGGGCCAGGCCTATAATGAAAAACTGTTTTTT. Translating it yields CASSSQGQAYNEKLFF.

This chain joins TRBV6-2 or TRBV6-3 and TRBJ2-7; D remains unclear. The CDR3 covers 14 residues. Trimming cost V 2 bases and J 3 bases, with 11 bases left between them. Germline V gene sequence: CDR1 MNHEY, CDR2 SVGEGT. This CDR3 reads CASSYRQKHYEQYF. In DNA, the CDR3 is TGTGCCAGCAGTTACAGGCAGAAGCACTACGAGCAGTACTTC.

The chain links TRBV23-1 to TRBJ1-1, with D unresolved. TRBV23-1 is marked as an open reading frame, function uncertain. Trimming removed 5 bases at V and 5 bases at J, with 18 bases between. This CDR3 has 15 amino acids. In DNA, the CDR3 is TGCGCCAGCAGTAAGTGCGGGCCCGCGGGGACTGAAGCTTTCTTT. This codes for CASSKCGPAGTEAFF.

Here the CDR3 DNA reads TGCGCCAGCAGTTTGCTAAGGACAGGCCGCTACACCTTC. Protein product: CASSLLRTGRYTF. V and J are TRBV10-2 and TRBJ1-2, with 7 nucleotides matching TRBD1. This CDR3 is built from 13 residues. Germline CDR1 is WSHSY and CDR2 is SAAADI. J was trimmed by 9 bases and V by 5 bases; bases with no gene match: 9.

The V and J genes are TRBV28 and TRBJ1-5, with D perhaps matching TRBD1 (6 bases). The CDR3 is 17 residues long. V shed 6 bases and J shed 5 bases, with 23 bases lying between them. The V gene's germline CDR1 is MDHEN and CDR2 SYDVKM. CDR3 amino acids: CASSWGRGARHDQPQHF. DNA for the CDR3: TGTGCCAGCAGCTGGGGGCGAGGGGCGCGTCACGATCAGCCCCAGCATTTT.